The following is a TCR beta chain sequence with its context. This clone occurred a few times. Its recognized antigen is unknown. No quality values exist for individual bases; no much larger clone is one base distant. CDR1 and CDR2 are drawn from the germline V gene: WSHSY, SAAADI. Including cysteine and phenylalanine, the CDR3 has 13 amino acids. This entry keeps only the CDR3 DNA: 39 bases, framed from base 1. V is clipped by 4 bases and J by 4 bases, and the sequence between their germline boundaries is 8 bases long. TCRbeta CDR3 regions were amplified from genomic DNA by means of the immunoSEQ Assay, a bias-controlled multiplex PCR. Processing in the source paper ran as follows. Nucleated cell counts per sample were estimated from amplification of reference gene primers within the assay. To quantify the absolute abundance of each unique TCRbeta CDR3 rearrangement, sequence reads were collapsed and filtered. For each sample, productive Simpson clonality was calculated as the square root of Simpson's diversity index across productive rearrangements. This is the immuneACCESS table as TCRdb keeps it, with only in-frame sequences that have V and J called. A part of the clones is gone; compared with another copy, unresolved V genes explain less than half, and the rest is unexplained. V, J and clone size derive from that table, while D and trimming were established from the DNA sequence. This sample gives about 190,000 clones in total; about 89% of them show up just once. The ten largest clonotypes hold around 7% of the sample.

This record comes from a study of blood T cell repertoires in COVID-19 (dated by TCRdb to the early 2020s). As for the study more broadly: Samples covering the acute and convalescent phases of COVID-19 were provided by collaborators in the United States, Italy and Spain. Sample metadata almost always included a de-identified subject ID, COVID-19 status, age in years and sex. Where HLA class I and class II types were available, the types were taken from metadata supplied by the sample provider, not from assay-based typing. The prospective study material was composed of cDNA or gDNA derived from T cells, B-cell-depleted T cells, or PBMCs. The dataset comprised deeply sampled blood TCRbeta repertoires from subjects exposed to, actively infected with, or recovered from COVID-19. The samples were drawn from two sources: the first 160 participants of the ongoing ImmuneRACE study, and 1,254 subjects contributed by 6 global collaborators. The repertoires were released in a freely available public database intended as a resource for research on the immune response to SARS-CoV-2. What the work shows at the level of the full study, not this receptor alone: The quantity of clinical and demographic metadata differed by source and by participant and was supplied without curation.

Whole blood was collected in K2EDTA tubes by collaborating institutions according to the institutions' own protocols. For TCRbeta analysis, collaborator samples were shipped as frozen whole blood, as isolated PBMCs, or as DNA extracted from either sample type. The sample was peripheral blood. The origin of this receptor is a man aged 40-49 years with acute or convalescent COVID-19. Recombination linked TRBV10-2 to TRBJ1-5, with the D gene not clear enough to name. The CDR3 sequence is CASSGTENQPQHF. The DNA sequence is TGCGCCAGCAGTGGGACTGAAAATCAGCCCCAGCATTTT.